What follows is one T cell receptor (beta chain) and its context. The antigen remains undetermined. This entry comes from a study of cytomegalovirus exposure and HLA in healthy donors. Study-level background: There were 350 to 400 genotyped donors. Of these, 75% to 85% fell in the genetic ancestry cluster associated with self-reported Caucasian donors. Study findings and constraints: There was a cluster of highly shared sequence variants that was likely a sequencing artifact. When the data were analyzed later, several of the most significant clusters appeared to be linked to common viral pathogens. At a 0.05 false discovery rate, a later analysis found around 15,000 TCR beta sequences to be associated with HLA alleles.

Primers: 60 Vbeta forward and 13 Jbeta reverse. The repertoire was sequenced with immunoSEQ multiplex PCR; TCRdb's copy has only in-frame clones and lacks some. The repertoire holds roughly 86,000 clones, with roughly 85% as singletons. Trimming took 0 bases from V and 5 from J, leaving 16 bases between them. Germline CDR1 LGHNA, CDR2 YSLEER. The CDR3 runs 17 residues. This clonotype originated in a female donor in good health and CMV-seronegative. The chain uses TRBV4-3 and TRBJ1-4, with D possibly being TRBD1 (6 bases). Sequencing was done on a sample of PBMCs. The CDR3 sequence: CASSQEGQTSRNEKLFF. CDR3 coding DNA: TGCGCCAGCAGCCAAGAAGGACAGACTTCAAGAAATGAAAAACTGTTTTTT.